The clone carrying this TCR beta chain was detected once. The record originates from a study of blood T cell repertoires in COVID-19. The wider study: Whether acute or convalescent, the COVID-19 samples came from the United States, Italy and Spain. T cells, B-cell-depleted T cells, or PBMCs supplied cDNA or gDNA.

V dropped 5 bases and J dropped 3; count of bases not matched to a gene: 7. This CDR3 has 15 amino acids. Germline assignment: CDR1 SEHNR and CDR2 FQNEAQ (reference sequence). Per the original data handling: Reference gene primer amplification gave nucleated cell count estimates. Method: immunoSEQ multiplex PCR; TCRdb's copy keeps in-frame clones and lacks some. V and J calls and clone size are as listed in that table; D and trimming were resolved from the DNA. The sample holds around 190,000 clones, 86% seen once. The chain has TRBV7-9 and TRBJ2-3, with 8 bases identical to TRBD2. The origin of this receptor is a man aged 65 to 85 with active or convalescent COVID-19. The sequenced sample consisted of peripheral blood. This CDR3 reads CASSVQRGSTDTQYF. The CDR3 DNA sequence: TGTGCCAGCAGCGTTCAGCGGGGGAGTACAGATACGCAGTATTTT. Full variable domain (missing parts from reference TRBV7-9 and TRBJ2-3): DTGVSQNPRHKITKRGQNVTFRCDPISEHNRLYWYRQTLGQGPEFLTYFQNEAQLEKSRLLSDRFSAERPKGSFSTLEIQRTEQGDSAMYLCASSVQRGSTDTQYFGPGTRLTVL.